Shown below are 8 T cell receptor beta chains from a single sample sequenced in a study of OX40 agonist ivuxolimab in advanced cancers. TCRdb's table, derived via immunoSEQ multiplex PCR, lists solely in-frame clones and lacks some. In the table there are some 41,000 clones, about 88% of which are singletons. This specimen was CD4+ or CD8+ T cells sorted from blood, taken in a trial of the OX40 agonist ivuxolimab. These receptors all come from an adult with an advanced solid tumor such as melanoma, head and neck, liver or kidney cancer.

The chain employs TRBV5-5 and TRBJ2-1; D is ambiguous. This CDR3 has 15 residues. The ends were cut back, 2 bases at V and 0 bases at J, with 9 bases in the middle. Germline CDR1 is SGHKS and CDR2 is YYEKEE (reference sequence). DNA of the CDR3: TGTGCCAGCAGCTTATCTCCTCACTCCTACAATGAGCAGTTCTTC. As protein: CASSLSPHSYNEQFF.

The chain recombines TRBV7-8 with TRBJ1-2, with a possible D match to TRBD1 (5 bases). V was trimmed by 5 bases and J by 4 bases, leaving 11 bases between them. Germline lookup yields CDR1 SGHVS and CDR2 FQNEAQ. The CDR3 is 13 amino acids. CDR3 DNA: TGTGCCAGCAGCACCCACGGGGGCTATGGCTACACCTTC. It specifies CASSTHGGYGYTF.

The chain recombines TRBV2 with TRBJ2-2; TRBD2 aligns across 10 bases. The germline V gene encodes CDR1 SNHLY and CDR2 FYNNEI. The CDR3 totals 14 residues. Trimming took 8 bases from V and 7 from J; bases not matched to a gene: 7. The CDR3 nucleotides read TGTGCCAGCGAGCGGGAGGGCCAGATCGGGGAGCTGTTTTTT. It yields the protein CASEREGQIGELFF. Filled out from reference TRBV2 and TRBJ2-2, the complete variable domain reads EPEVTQTPSHQVTQMGQEVILRCVPISNHLYFYWYRQILGQKVEFLVSFYNNEISEKSEIFDDQFSVERPDGSNFTLKIRSTKLEDSAMYFCASEREGQIGELFFGEGSRLTVL.

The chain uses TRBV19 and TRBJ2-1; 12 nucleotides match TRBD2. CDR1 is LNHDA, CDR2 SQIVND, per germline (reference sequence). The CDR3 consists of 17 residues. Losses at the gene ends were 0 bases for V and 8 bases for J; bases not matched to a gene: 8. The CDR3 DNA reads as TGTGCCAGTAGTATAGACGCGACTAGCGGGAGTTACTATGAGCAGTTCTTC. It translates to CASSIDATSGSYYEQFF.

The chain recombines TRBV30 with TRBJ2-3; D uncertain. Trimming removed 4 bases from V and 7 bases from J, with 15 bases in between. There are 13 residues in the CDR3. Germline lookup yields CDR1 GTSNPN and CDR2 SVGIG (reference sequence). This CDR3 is CAWTSPPANTQYF. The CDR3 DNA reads TGTGCCTGGACCTCCCCCCCGGCGAATACGCAGTATTTT.

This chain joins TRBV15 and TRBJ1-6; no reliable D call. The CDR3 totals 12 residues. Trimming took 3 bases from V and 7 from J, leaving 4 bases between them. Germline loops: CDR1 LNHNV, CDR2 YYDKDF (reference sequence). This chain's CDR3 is CATSRPNSPLHF. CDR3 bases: TGTGCCACCAGCAGGCCGAATTCACCCCTCCACTTT.

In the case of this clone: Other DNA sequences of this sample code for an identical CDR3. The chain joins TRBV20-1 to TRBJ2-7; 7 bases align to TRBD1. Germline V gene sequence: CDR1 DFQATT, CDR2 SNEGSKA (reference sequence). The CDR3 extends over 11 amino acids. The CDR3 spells CSGTDSYEQYF. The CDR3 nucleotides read TGCAGCGGGACAGACTCCTACGAGCAGTACTTC.

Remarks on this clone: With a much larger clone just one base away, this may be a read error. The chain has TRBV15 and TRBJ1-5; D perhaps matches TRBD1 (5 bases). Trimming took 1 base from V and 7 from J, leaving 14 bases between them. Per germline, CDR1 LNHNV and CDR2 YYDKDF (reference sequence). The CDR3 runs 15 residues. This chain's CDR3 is CATSRGRGGIQPQHF. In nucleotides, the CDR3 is TGTGCCACCAGCAGAGGCCGGGGGGGGATACAGCCCCAGCATTTT.